This T cell receptor (beta chain) was found in a study of intratumoral heterogeneity in liver cancer. Assay used: immunoSEQ multiplex PCR; TCRdb lists only in-frame clones, some missing. Of 20,000 or so clones listed, roughly 66% are singletons. Sampled areas showed no macroscopic evidence of necrosis or hemorrhage. Notes on this clone: Its target is unknown.

Study-level findings and limits: The authors noted under-sampled tumor-infiltrating lymphocyte representation as a limitation.

The receptor was derived from a woman in her seventies with hepatocellular carcinoma. The sample was tumor-adjacent normal tissue, taken before any cancer treatment.

The CDR3 sequence is CASSYSRLAGNEQYF. The CDR3 region has the DNA TGTGCCAGCAGTTACTCGAGACTAGCGGGAAACGAGCAGTACTTC. V is TRBV6-6 and J is TRBJ2-7; 11 nucleotides align to TRBD2. The CDR3 consists of 15 residues. Germline V lookup: CDR1 MNHNY, CDR2 SVGAGI (reference sequence). V lost 0 bases to trimming and J lost 5 bases; unmatched junction nucleotides: 3.